The T cell receptor (beta chain) described here comes from a study of T cell responses to AZD1222 COVID-19 vaccine. This CDR3 is 14 amino acids long. Germline CDR1 SGHTA, CDR2 FQGNSA. V lost 1 base and J 8 bases, leaving 14 bases between the germline ends. Data came from immunoSEQ multiplex PCR; TCRdb stores just in-frame clones and leaves some out. The data hold around 100,000 clones, with approximately 87% observed a single time. This clonotype was obtained from an adult in good health. The specimen comprised peripheral blood, sampled on day 0 of AZD1222 vaccination. This rearrangement joins TRBV7-2 to TRBJ1-2; maybe TRBD1 (6 bases). CDR3 amino acids: CASSLGGRVEGYTF. The CDR3 nucleotides are TGTGCCAGCAGCTTAGGGGGGCGGGTAGAAGGCTACACCTTC.